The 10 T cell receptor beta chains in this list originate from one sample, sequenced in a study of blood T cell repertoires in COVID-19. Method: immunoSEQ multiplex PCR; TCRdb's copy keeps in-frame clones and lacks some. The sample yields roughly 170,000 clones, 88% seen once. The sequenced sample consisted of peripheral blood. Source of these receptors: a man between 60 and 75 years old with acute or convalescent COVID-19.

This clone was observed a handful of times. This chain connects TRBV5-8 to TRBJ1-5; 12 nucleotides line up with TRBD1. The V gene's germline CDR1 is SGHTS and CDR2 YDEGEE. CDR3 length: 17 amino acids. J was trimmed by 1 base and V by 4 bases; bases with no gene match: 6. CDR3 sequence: CASSPGQGAGSNQPQHF. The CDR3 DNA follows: TGTGCCAGCAGCCCGGGACAGGGGGCAGGAAGCAATCAGCCCCAGCATTTT.

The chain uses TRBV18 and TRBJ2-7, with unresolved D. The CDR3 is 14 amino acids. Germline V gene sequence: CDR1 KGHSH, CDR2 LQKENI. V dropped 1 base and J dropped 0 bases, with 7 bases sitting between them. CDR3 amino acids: CASSPQQASYEQYF. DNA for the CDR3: TGTGCCAGCTCACCACAGCAGGCCTCCTACGAGCAGTACTTC.

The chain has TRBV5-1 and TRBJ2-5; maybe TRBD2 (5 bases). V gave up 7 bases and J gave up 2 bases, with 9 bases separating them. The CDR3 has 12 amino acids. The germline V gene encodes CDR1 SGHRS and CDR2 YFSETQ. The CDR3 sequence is CASRADQETQYF. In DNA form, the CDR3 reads TGCGCCAGCCGAGCGGATCAAGAGACCCAGTACTTC.

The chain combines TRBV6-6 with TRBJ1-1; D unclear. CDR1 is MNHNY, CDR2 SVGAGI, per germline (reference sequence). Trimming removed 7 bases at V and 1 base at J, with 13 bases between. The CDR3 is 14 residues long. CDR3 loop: CASKIGLRNTEAFF. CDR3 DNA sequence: TGTGCCAGCAAGATTGGGCTTCGGAACACTGAAGCTTTCTTT.

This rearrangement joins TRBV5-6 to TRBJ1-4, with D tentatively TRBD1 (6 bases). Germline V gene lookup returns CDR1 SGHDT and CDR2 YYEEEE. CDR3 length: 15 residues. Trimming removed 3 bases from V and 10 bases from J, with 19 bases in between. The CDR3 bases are TGTGCCAGCAGCTCGGAGGTGAGGGGGATCGGAAAACTGTTTTTT. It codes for CASSSEVRGIGKLFF.

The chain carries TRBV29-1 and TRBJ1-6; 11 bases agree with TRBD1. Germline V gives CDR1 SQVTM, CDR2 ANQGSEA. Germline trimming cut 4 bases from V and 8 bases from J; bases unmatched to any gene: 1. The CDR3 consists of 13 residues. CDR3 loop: CSVGGQGDSPLHF. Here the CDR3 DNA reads TGCAGCGTTGGGGGACAGGGGGATTCACCCCTCCACTTT.

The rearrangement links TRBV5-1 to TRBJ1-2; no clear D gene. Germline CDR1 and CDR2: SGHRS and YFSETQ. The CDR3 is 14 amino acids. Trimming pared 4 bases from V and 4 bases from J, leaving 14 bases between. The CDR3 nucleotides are TGCGCCAGCAGCCAAGGAGAGGGAAGCTATGGCTACACCTTC. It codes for CASSQGEGSYGYTF.

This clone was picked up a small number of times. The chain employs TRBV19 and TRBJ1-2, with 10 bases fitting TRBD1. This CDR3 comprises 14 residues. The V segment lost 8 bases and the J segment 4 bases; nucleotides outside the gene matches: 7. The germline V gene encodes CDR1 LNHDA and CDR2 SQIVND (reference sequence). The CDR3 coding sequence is TGTGCCAGTGGGGACAGGGGATTGAGCTATGGCTACACCTTC. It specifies CASGDRGLSYGYTF.

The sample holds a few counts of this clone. Here the CDR3 DNA reads TGTGCCAGTAGGAAAACTAGCGGGGGCTATCATGAGCAGTTCTTC. Residues: CASRKTSGGYHEQFF. The rearrangement links TRBV19 to TRBJ2-1; 11 bases agree with TRBD2. This CDR3 contains 15 residues. Germline loops: CDR1 LNHDA, CDR2 SQIVND (reference sequence). V dropped 6 bases and J dropped 8; count of bases not matched to a gene: 9.

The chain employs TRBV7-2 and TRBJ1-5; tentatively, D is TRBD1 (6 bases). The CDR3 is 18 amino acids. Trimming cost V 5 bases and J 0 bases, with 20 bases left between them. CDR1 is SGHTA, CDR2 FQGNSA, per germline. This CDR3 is CASSRTVNSGYSNQPQHF. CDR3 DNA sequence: TGTGCCAGCAGCCGGACAGTTAATTCGGGCTATAGCAATCAGCCCCAGCATTTT. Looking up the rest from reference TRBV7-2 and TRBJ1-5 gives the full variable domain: GAGVSQSPSNKVTEKGKDVELRCDPISGHTALYWYRQSLGQGLEFLIYFQGNSAPDKSGLPSDRFSAERTGGSVSTLTIQRTQQEDSAVYLCASSRTVNSGYSNQPQHFGDGTRLSIL.